This record concerns one TCR beta chain sequence. Its target is unknown. A quantity of about 0.5 to 1 ug RNA underwent reverse transcription using random hexamers. MiXCR was run by TCRdb on the immunoSEQ multiplex PCR reads, yielding one entry per CDR3 protein. Of roughly 84,000 distinct CDR3 sequences in the sample, roughly 96% were seen once. The record originates from a study of CD8 T cells in Susac syndrome. Study-wide points: In total CD8+ repertoires, 15 to 20 Susac-specific public clones were found, and CD8+ TEMRA repertoires had roughly five.

Germline assignment: CDR1 PRHDT and CDR2 FYEKMQ (reference sequence). Deletions cut 5 bases from V and 3 bases from J, with 14 bases between. This CDR3 contains 14 residues. CD8+ and CD4+ T cells from blood underwent TCR beta sequencing. Patients with Susac syndrome met diagnostic criteria that were recently defined for definite or probable disease. TEMRA cells were FACS-enriched and CD8+ and CD4+ T cells negatively isolated. This sequence originates from a human donor with Susac syndrome. Sequenced input: CD8+ T cells from PBMCs. The chain carries TRBV13 and TRBJ2-7; possible D gene TRBD1, 6 bases. CDR3 loop: CASSAPGTIYEQYF. The DNA of the CDR3 is TGTGCCAGCAGCGCCCCCGGGACAATCTACGAGCAGTACTTC.